One sample yielded the 3 T cell receptor beta chains listed below, sequenced in a study of cytomegalovirus exposure and HLA in healthy donors. Both 60 Vbeta primers and 13 Jbeta primers went into the PCR. Libraries were prepared by immunoSEQ multiplex PCR; TCRdb keeps only in-frame clonotypes and omits some of them. The table records approximately 130,000 clones, under 85% of them present only once. The specimen was PBMCs. The receptor source for this set is a young man in good health and CMV-seronegative.

The chain uses TRBV4-2 and TRBJ2-5; a possible D gene is TRBD1 (6 bases). CDR1 is LGHNA, CDR2 YNFKEQ, per germline. V dropped 7 bases and J dropped 2 bases, with 17 bases sitting between them. The CDR3 is 15 residues long. The CDR3 DNA sequence: TGTGCCAGCACTTCCCGGACAGCCGATCAAGAGACCCAGTACTTC. Translating it yields CASTSRTADQETQYF.

This chain joins TRBV2 and TRBJ1-5; the D gene is possibly TRBD1 (5 bases). Germline V gene data show CDR1 as SNHLY and CDR2 as FYNNEI. Trimming removed 6 bases from V and 6 bases from J, with 9 bases in between. The CDR3 contains 12 residues. CDR3 nucleotide sequence: TGTGCCAGCAGCGACAGTACTCAGCCCCAGCATTTT. This gives the protein CASSDSTQPQHF.

This clone was recorded a few times. The chain is built from TRBV10-3 and TRBJ2-1; 11 bases map to TRBD2. CDR1 is ENHRY and CDR2 is SYGVKD in the germline V gene. This CDR3 comprises 14 residues. V was clipped by 4 bases and J by 5 bases; unmatched bases: 1. The CDR3 reads CAISGLAGNNEQFF. The CDR3 bases are TGTGCCATCAGTGGACTAGCGGGGAACAATGAGCAGTTCTTC.